The rows below give T cell receptor beta chains drawn from one sample of a study of immune heterogeneity within non-small cell lung tumors. One entry per CDR3 protein, called by TCRdb with MiXCR from the multiplex PCR reads. The data hold over 10,000 distinct CDR3 sequences, with about a quarter observed a single time. Sequenced sample: lung tumor tissue. These TCRs come from a man in his fifties or sixties with non-small cell lung cancer. The CDR3 runs from the conserved cysteine through the conserved F or W. The D gene is left open where the match is weak. Size values are once, few and many counts, or a class for expanded clones, and some rows have none.

cdr3_length: 14
clone_size: NA
j_call: TRBJ1-3
v_call: TRBV30
d_call: NA
cdr3_aa: CAWTRAHSGNTIYF
cdr3_nt: TGTGCCTGGACTCGGGCCCATTCCGGAAACACCATATATTTT

cdr3_length: 13
clone_size: medium-sized
j_call: TRBJ2-7
v_call: TRBV2
d_call: NA
cdr3_aa: CASSEDGDYEQYF
cdr3_nt: TGTGCCAGCAGTGAAGACGGGGACTACGAGCAGTACTTC

cdr3_length: 17
clone_size: few
j_call: TRBJ1-6
v_call: TRBV3-1
d_call: NA
cdr3_aa: CASSHRTGATNNSPLHF
cdr3_nt: TGTGCCAGCAGCCATCGGACGGGGGCGACCAATAATTCACCCCTCCACTTT

cdr3_length: 16
clone_size: many
j_call: TRBJ2-1
v_call: TRBV27
d_call: TRBD1
cdr3_aa: CASRSLATGAYNEQFF
cdr3_nt: TGTGCCAGCCGCTCTCTAGCGACAGGGGCCTACAATGAGCAGTTCTTC

cdr3_length: 15
clone_size: many
j_call: TRBJ1-5
v_call: TRBV12-3/TRBV12-4
d_call: NA
cdr3_aa: CASSPPGSGDQPQHF
cdr3_nt: TGTGCCAGCAGTCCACCTGGGTCGGGCGATCAGCCCCAGCATTTT

cdr3_length: 14
clone_size: many
j_call: TRBJ2-7
v_call: TRBV18
d_call: NA
cdr3_aa: CASSPPGTGYEQYF
cdr3_nt: TGTGCCAGCTCACCTCCCGGGACGGGGTACGAGCAGTACTTC

cdr3_length: 16
clone_size: few
j_call: TRBJ2-7
v_call: TRBV7-2
d_call: TRBD2
cdr3_aa: CASSNTGTTNFYEQYF
cdr3_nt: TGTGCCAGCAGCAACACCGGGACTACAAACTTTTACGAGCAGTACTTC

cdr3_length: 14
clone_size: medium-sized
j_call: TRBJ1-5
v_call: TRBV12-3/TRBV12-4
d_call: TRBD1
cdr3_aa: CASSLTDRGQPQHF
cdr3_nt: TGTGCCAGCAGTTTAACGGACAGGGGCCAGCCCCAGCATTTT

cdr3_length: 13
clone_size: many
j_call: TRBJ2-1
v_call: TRBV24-1
d_call: NA
cdr3_aa: CATSPTGYNEQFF
cdr3_nt: TGTGCCACCAGTCCGACGGGCTACAATGAGCAGTTCTTC

cdr3_length: 13
clone_size: once
j_call: TRBJ2-7
v_call: TRBV6-1
d_call: NA
cdr3_aa: CASSERGLYEHYF
cdr3_nt: TGTGCCAGCAGTGAAAGGGGTTTATACGAGCATTACTTC

cdr3_length: 17
clone_size: NA
j_call: TRBJ2-5
v_call: TRBV18
d_call: TRBD2
cdr3_aa: CASSPTLAGVGQETQYF
cdr3_nt: TGTGCCAGCTCACCTACACTAGCGGGGGTCGGGCAAGAGACCCAGTACTTC

cdr3_length: 15
clone_size: NA
j_call: TRBJ1-2
v_call: TRBV5-4
d_call: NA
cdr3_aa: CASSLTGATDYGYTF
cdr3_nt: TGTGCCAGCAGCTTGACGGGGGCCACAGACTATGGCTACACCTTC

cdr3_length: 15
clone_size: few
j_call: TRBJ1-1
v_call: TRBV7-3
d_call: NA
cdr3_aa: CASSLNPGMNTEAFF
cdr3_nt: TGTGCCAGCAGCTTAAATCCGGGGATGAACACTGAAGCTTTCTTT

cdr3_length: 17
clone_size: medium-sized
j_call: TRBJ2-6
v_call: TRBV28
d_call: TRBD1
cdr3_aa: CASSQDRFSSGANVLTF
cdr3_nt: TGTGCCAGCAGCCAGGACAGGTTTTCCTCTGGGGCCAACGTCCTGACTTTC

cdr3_length: 14
clone_size: many
j_call: TRBJ2-7
v_call: TRBV15
d_call: TRBD1
cdr3_aa: CATYRQGWIYEQYF
cdr3_nt: TGTGCCACGTATCGACAGGGTTGGATTTACGAGCAGTACTTC

cdr3_length: 13
clone_size: many
j_call: TRBJ1-1
v_call: TRBV5-5
d_call: NA
cdr3_aa: CASSLNLGNEAFF
cdr3_nt: TGTGCCAGCAGCCTAAATCTGGGGAATGAAGCTTTCTTT

cdr3_length: 13
clone_size: many
j_call: TRBJ1-4
v_call: TRBV18
d_call: NA
cdr3_aa: CASSDFVREKLFF
cdr3_nt: TGTGCCAGCTCAGATTTCGTCCGGGAAAAACTGTTTTTT

cdr3_length: 17
clone_size: NA
j_call: TRBJ2-7
v_call: TRBV5-4
d_call: TRBD1
cdr3_aa: CASSSRSPGTGKVEQYF
cdr3_nt: TGTGCCAGCAGCTCCCGTTCTCCCGGGACAGGGAAAGTCGAGCAGTACTTC

cdr3_length: 14
clone_size: many
j_call: TRBJ2-3
v_call: TRBV11-3
d_call: NA
cdr3_aa: CASSVSGSTDTQYF
cdr3_nt: TGTGCCAGCAGCGTTAGCGGTAGCACAGATACGCAGTATTTT

cdr3_length: 14
clone_size: many
j_call: TRBJ2-7
v_call: TRBV7-2
d_call: TRBD2
cdr3_aa: CASRDTSDPYEQYF
cdr3_nt: TGTGCCAGCAGGGACACTAGCGACCCCTACGAGCAGTACTTC

cdr3_length: 17
clone_size: many
j_call: TRBJ1-4
v_call: TRBV7-9
d_call: TRBD1
cdr3_aa: CASSPRTGAATNEKLFF
cdr3_nt: TGTGCCAGCAGCCCTCGGACAGGGGCTGCAACTAATGAAAAACTGTTTTTT

cdr3_length: 15
clone_size: medium-sized
j_call: TRBJ1-5
v_call: TRBV2
d_call: NA
cdr3_aa: CASTGPHETGQPQHF
cdr3_nt: TGTGCCAGCACAGGACCTCATGAGACAGGACAGCCCCAGCATTTT

cdr3_length: 16
clone_size: many
j_call: TRBJ1-6
v_call: TRBV20-1
d_call: TRBD1
cdr3_aa: CSASPLTGVGNSPLHF
cdr3_nt: TGCAGTGCTAGTCCCCTCACAGGGGTGGGTAATTCACCCCTCCACTTT

cdr3_length: 15
clone_size: medium-sized
j_call: TRBJ1-2
v_call: TRBV6-1
d_call: TRBD1
cdr3_aa: CASRSTGESNYGYTF
cdr3_nt: TGTGCCAGCAGGTCGACAGGGGAGTCTAACTATGGCTACACCTTC

cdr3_length: 14
clone_size: NA
j_call: TRBJ1-1
v_call: TRBV5-1
d_call: NA
cdr3_aa: CASSLEGQYTEAFF
cdr3_nt: TGCGCCAGCAGCTTGGAAGGACAGTACACTGAAGCTTTCTTT

cdr3_length: 13
clone_size: many
j_call: TRBJ2-7
v_call: TRBV20-1
d_call: TRBD1
cdr3_aa: CRGGTGISYEQYF
cdr3_nt: TGCAGGGGAGGGACAGGGATCTCCTACGAGCAGTACTTC

cdr3_length: 13
clone_size: many
j_call: TRBJ1-1
v_call: TRBV28
d_call: NA
cdr3_aa: CASRLQGITEAFF
cdr3_nt: TGTGCCAGCAGACTACAGGGCATCACTGAAGCTTTCTTT

cdr3_length: 15
clone_size: many
j_call: TRBJ2-6
v_call: TRBV5-1
d_call: TRBD1
cdr3_aa: CASSITGAGANVLTF
cdr3_nt: TGCGCCAGCAGCATAACAGGGGCTGGGGCCAACGTCCTGACTTTC

cdr3_length: 15
clone_size: many
j_call: TRBJ2-1
v_call: TRBV7-3
d_call: TRBD1
cdr3_aa: CASSPGQGGYNEQFF
cdr3_nt: TGTGCCAGCAGCCCCGGACAGGGTGGCTACAATGAGCAGTTCTTC

cdr3_length: 13
clone_size: many
j_call: TRBJ2-2
v_call: TRBV5-1
d_call: NA
cdr3_aa: CASSLSDTGELFF
cdr3_nt: TGCGCCAGCAGCTTGTCAGACACCGGGGAGCTGTTTTTT

cdr3_length: 15
clone_size: many
j_call: TRBJ1-1
v_call: TRBV11-2
d_call: TRBD1
cdr3_aa: CASSPGQGRYTEAFF
cdr3_nt: TGTGCCAGCAGCCCGGGACAGGGGAGATACACTGAAGCTTTCTTT

cdr3_length: 17
clone_size: NA
j_call: TRBJ1-5
v_call: TRBV6-1
d_call: NA
cdr3_aa: CASSKMIGTIRNQPQHF
cdr3_nt: TGTGCCAGCAGTAAAATGATCGGGACCATACGCAATCAGCCCCAGCATTTT

cdr3_length: 17
clone_size: many
j_call: TRBJ1-1
v_call: TRBV20-1
d_call: NA
cdr3_aa: CSARDPQPQGRNTEAFF
cdr3_nt: TGCAGTGCTAGAGATCCCCAACCACAGGGACGGAACACTGAAGCTTTCTTT

cdr3_length: 15
clone_size: NA
j_call: TRBJ2-5
v_call: TRBV29-1
d_call: TRBD1
cdr3_aa: CSVEDLQGARETQYF
cdr3_nt: TGCAGCGTTGAAGATCTTCAGGGGGCGCGGGAGACCCAGTACTTC

cdr3_length: 17
clone_size: many
j_call: TRBJ2-1
v_call: TRBV7-2
d_call: TRBD2
cdr3_aa: CASSLFVAGSSYNEQFF
cdr3_nt: TGTGCCAGCAGCTTATTTGTAGCGGGAAGCTCCTACAATGAGCAGTTCTTC

cdr3_length: 16
clone_size: medium-sized
j_call: TRBJ2-7
v_call: TRBV11-2
d_call: TRBD1
cdr3_aa: CASSRESTGVSYEQYF
cdr3_nt: TGTGCCAGCAGCCGCGAAAGTACAGGGGTTTCCTACGAGCAGTACTTC